The 11 T cell receptor beta chains presented below share a single source sample, sequenced in a study of shared clonotypes between healthy human individuals (dated by TCRdb to 2018 to 2021). Libraries were prepared through the immunoSEQ multiplex PCR assay. TCRdb's version of the immuneACCESS table is confined to in-frame rearrangements and falls short of the full clone set. An unresolved V gene accounts for under half of the shortfall where checked; the remainder is of unknown origin. A total of some 1 million clones appear in this sample, around four fifths of them only once. Clones ranked in the top ten supply 1.4% to 1.5% of the sample. Sequenced: memory CD4+ T cells sorted from blood. The meaning of the sample's cell subset or site label: CD45RA-negative fraction. Every receptor here comes from a man between 18 and 35 years old in good health.

The V gene is TRBV5-1, the J gene TRBJ1-1; no reliable D call. The germline gives CDR1 SGHRS, CDR2 YFSETQ. The CDR3 consists of 13 residues. V dropped 0 bases and J dropped 8 bases, with 11 bases sitting between them. In DNA form, the CDR3 reads TGCGCCAGCAGCTTGGGTCCACTGGGGGAAGCTTTCTTT. This gives the protein CASSLGPLGEAFF.

V usage is TRBV29-1 and J usage is TRBJ2-5; 7 nucleotides agree with TRBD2. Trimming cost V 7 bases and J 5 bases; bases outside gene matches: 16. Germline V gives CDR1 SQVTM, CDR2 ANQGSEA. The CDR3 covers 15 residues. As DNA, the CDR3 is TGCAGCGCCCCAACCCCCAGCGGGGTTGGGGAGACCCAGTACTTC. Translated: CSAPTPSGVGETQYF.

V is TRBV19 and J is TRBJ1-4, with D perhaps matching TRBD1 (5 bases). The CDR3 spans 16 residues. The V and J ends lost 3 bases and 6 bases respectively, with 17 bases between them. CDR1 is LNHDA and CDR2 is SQIVND in the germline V gene (reference sequence). This CDR3 reads CASSIPNGAGHEKLFF. The CDR3 region has the DNA TGTGCCAGTAGTATCCCAAATGGGGCCGGGCATGAAAAACTGTTTTTT.

This clone has only a few counts. V is TRBV18 and J is TRBJ2-4; 8 nucleotides agree with TRBD2. J was trimmed by 3 bases and V by 2 bases; bases with no gene match: 12. The CDR3 has 18 residues. In germline, CDR1 is KGHSH, CDR2 LQKENI. The CDR3 sequence: CASSPIQSTGGVKNIQYF. The CDR3 DNA reads as TGTGCCAGCTCACCAATCCAAAGTACCGGGGGGGTCAAAAACATTCAGTACTTC.

J is TRBJ2-3 and V is TRBV7-9; no clear D gene. Trimming shortened V by 1 base and J by 2 bases, and 10 bases separated the two germline ends. Germline V gives CDR1 SEHNR, CDR2 FQNEAQ (reference sequence). The CDR3 is 15 residues long. The CDR3 coding sequence is TGTGCCAGCAGCTTAGGGAACGGAATCACAGATACGCAGTATTTT. This encodes CASSLGNGITDTQYF.

The chain employs TRBV6-5 and TRBJ2-7, with 8 bases that match TRBD2. The CDR3 covers 16 residues. V was clipped by 0 bases and J by 2 bases; unmatched bases: 6. Germline CDR1 reads MNHEY; CDR2 reads SVGAGI. For the CDR3, the DNA is TGTGCCAGCAGTTACTCGGTTAGCGGGACTACCTACGAGCAGTACTTC. It specifies CASSYSVSGTTYEQYF.

The chain carries TRBV6-5 and TRBJ1-6; weak D call: TRBD1 (6 bases). The CDR3 has 15 residues. From germline, CDR1 is MNHEY and CDR2 SVGAGI. Trimming left V 6 bases short and J 8 bases short, with 17 bases between. This CDR3 reads CASRQGGVVDSPLHF. The CDR3, as DNA: TGTGCCAGCAGACAGGGAGGTGTCGTAGATTCACCCCTCCACTTT.

This clone occurred once. This chain links TRBV30 with TRBJ2-7, with D perhaps matching TRBD1 (5 bases). CDR1 and CDR2 from the germline V gene are GTSNPN and SVGIG (reference sequence). Between the trimmed V and J ends, which lost 0 bases and 5 bases, there was a span of 17 bases. The CDR3 is made up of 15 amino acids. CDR3 DNA sequence: TGTGCCTGGAGTGTACAATTGCCAGGGATAAACGAGCAGTACTTC. Amino acid sequence: CAWSVQLPGINEQYF.

The V and J genes are TRBV2 and TRBJ2-4, with D perhaps matching TRBD1 (5 bases). The CDR3 totals 13 residues. Germline assignment: CDR1 SNHLY and CDR2 FYNNEI. Trimming removed 7 bases at V and 2 bases at J, with 9 bases between. The DNA for the CDR3 is TGTGCCAGCACCAGGGAATCCAAAAACATTCAGTACTTC. Protein sequence: CASTRESKNIQYF.

The chain employs TRBV20-1 and TRBJ2-1; the D is unclear. Trimming removed 3 bases at V and 7 bases at J, with 7 bases between. The CDR3 length is 11 residues. Germline V CDR1 and CDR2: DFQATT, SNEGSKA (reference sequence). The CDR3 region is CSARNGNEQFF. CDR3 in DNA: TGCAGTGCTAGGAATGGAAATGAGCAGTTCTTC.

V gene TRBV6-6 combines with J gene TRBJ1-5, with 7 bases fitting TRBD1. The V gene's germline CDR1 is MNHNY and CDR2 SVGAGI (reference sequence). Trimming took 6 bases from V and 6 from J; bases not matched to a gene: 2. The CDR3 is 12 residues long. The CDR3 DNA sequence: TGTGCCAGCAGCTGGGACAGTCAGCCCCAGCATTTT. This codes for CASSWDSQPQHF.